Shown below are 7 T cell receptor beta chains from a single sample sequenced in a study of CD4 and CD8 cells across lung adenocarcinoma regions. TCRdb redid the calling of the PCR reads with MiXCR, one entry per CDR3 protein. The sample yields 9,500 to 15,000 distinct CDR3 sequences, less than 55% seen once. The sample taken for sequencing was CD8+ T cells from the margin of a lung tumor. These receptors were collected from a male donor with lung adenocarcinoma. The CD4 and CD8 labels of this study may be unreliable.

To note about this clonotype: The junction departs from germline at one end; a sequencing error may be responsible. The rearrangement links TRBV19 to TRBJ2-3, with a possible D match to TRBD2 (5 bases). The CDR3 loop spans 12 amino acids. The germline gives CDR1 LNHDA, CDR2 SQIVND (reference sequence). CDR3 protein: CARGVSGDTQYF. The CDR3 DNA reads as TGTGCCAGGGGTGTGAGCGGAGATACGCAGTATTTC.

The rearrangement joins TRBV10-1 to TRBJ2-5, with no clear D. The CDR3 contains 11 residues. V was clipped by 4 bases and J by 11 bases, with 11 bases between them. In germline, CDR1 is WNHNN, CDR2 SYGVQD (reference sequence). DNA of the CDR3: TGCGCCAGCAGTGCCGGAGATGAGCAGTACTTC. As protein: CASSAGDEQYF.

The table lists this clonotype with a few counts. Germline is not matched at one junction end, which may reflect a read error. The chain links TRBV6-1 to TRBJ2-3; TRBD2 aligns across 14 bases. CDR1 and CDR2 from the germline V gene are MNHNS and SASEGT. CDR3 length: 16 amino acids. Here the CDR3 reads CASIGLAGGETETQYF. The CDR3 DNA reads as TGTGCCAGCATTGGACTAGCGGGAGGCGAAACAGAGACGCAGTACTTT.

This chain connects TRBV6-1 to TRBJ2-1, with D perhaps matching TRBD2 (5 bases). Judging by the DNA end, TRBJ2-5 fits better; the J call may be wrong. CDR1 is MNHNS and CDR2 is SASEGT in the germline V gene. The CDR3 is 13 residues long. CDR3 DNA: TGTGCCAGCAGACCTAGCCTGGGAGAGACCCAGTACTTC. Its translation: CASRPSLGETQYF.

Notes on this clonotype: One end of the junction fails to match germline, which may point to a read error. This chain joins TRBV7-3 and TRBJ2-5, with a tentative D call TRBD2 (7 bases). The CDR3 runs 16 residues. CDR1 is SGHTA and CDR2 is FQGTGA in the germline V gene. The CDR3 DNA is TGTGCCAGCGCGCAAGGGGGGGGCGGTGACCAAGAGACGCAGTACTTC. Its translation: CASAQGGGGDQETQYF.

Regarding this clonotype: The junction and the germline gene differ at one end; a read error may be behind it. The gene calls are TRBV7-2 and TRBJ2-3; D is undetermined. The CDR3 extends over 13 amino acids. Germline values: CDR1 SGHTA, CDR2 FQGNSA. The CDR3 nucleotides read TGTGCCAGCAGGTCGCGAATCACAGATACCCAGTATTTT. It specifies CASRSRITDTQYF.

The V and J genes are TRBV14 and TRBJ1-1; 7 nucleotides agree with TRBD1. The junction had 7 bases not matched to a gene; V was cut back by 10 bases and J by 2 bases. The CDR3 sequence is 13 residues long. Germline CDR1 SGHDN, CDR2 FVKESK. The CDR3 spells CATQTGINTEAFF. As DNA, the CDR3 is TGTGCCACCCAGACAGGGATTAACACTGAAGCTTTCTTT.